A single TCR beta chain is shown here with its context. Its cognate antigen is unknown. V lost 3 bases and J 2 bases, leaving 11 bases between the germline ends. Germline V gene sequence: CDR1 LNHDA, CDR2 SQIVND (reference sequence). CDR3 length: 14 residues. This sample is drawn from a study of cytomegalovirus exposure and HLA in healthy donors. Regarding the study as a whole: Some TCR beta chains (164 of them) were listed as cytomegalovirus-associated. Accounts indicate the classifier identified cytomegalovirus status with strong specificity and sensitivity.

Researchers ran the PCR with 60 Vbeta and 13 Jbeta primers. Using immunoSEQ multiplex PCR, the repertoire was profiled, and TCRdb retains in-frame clones only, with some absent. The sample has around 140,000 clones; 76% are singletons. This chain connects TRBV19 to TRBJ2-7, with TRBD1 as a possible D gene (7 bases). Sample: PBMCs. This TCR was recovered from a female donor in good health and CMV-seropositive. The CDR3 coding sequence is TGTGCCAGTAGTATCCAGGGGGGCCCCTACGAGCAGTACTTC. Amino acid sequence: CASSIQGGPYEQYF.